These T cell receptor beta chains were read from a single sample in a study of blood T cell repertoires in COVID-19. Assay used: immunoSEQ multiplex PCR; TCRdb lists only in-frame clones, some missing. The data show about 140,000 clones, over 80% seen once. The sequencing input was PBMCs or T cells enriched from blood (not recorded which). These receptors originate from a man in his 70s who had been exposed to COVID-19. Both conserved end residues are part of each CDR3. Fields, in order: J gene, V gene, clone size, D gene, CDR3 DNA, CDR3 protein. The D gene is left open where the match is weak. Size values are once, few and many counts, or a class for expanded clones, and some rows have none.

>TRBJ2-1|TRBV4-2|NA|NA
TGTGCCAGCCGGGGGATGAATGAGCAGTTCTTC
CASRGMNEQFF
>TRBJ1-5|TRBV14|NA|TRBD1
TGTGCCAGCAGCCAAAGGAGACAGGGGGCTCCTAGCAATCAGCCCCAGCATTTT
CASSQRRQGAPSNQPQHF
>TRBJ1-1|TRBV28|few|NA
TGTGCCAGCGGTGGAGGCAGTTCTGAGAACACTGAAGCTTTCTTT
CASGGGSSENTEAFF
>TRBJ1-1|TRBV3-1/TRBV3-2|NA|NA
TGTGCCAGCAGCCGAACGAGGGGGACTGAAGCTTTCTTT
CASSRTRGTEAFF
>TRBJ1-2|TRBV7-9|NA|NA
TGTGCCAGCAGCTTTGAGGTCAGCTATGGCTACACCTTC
CASSFEVSYGYTF
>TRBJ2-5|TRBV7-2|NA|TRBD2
TGTGCCAGCGGACCTAGCGGGGCGGAGACCCAGTACTTC
CASGPSGAETQYF
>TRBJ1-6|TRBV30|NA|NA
TGTGCCTCGACCGAAGGGGCCCGGCAGCTCAATTCACCCCTCCACTTT
CASTEGARQLNSPLHF
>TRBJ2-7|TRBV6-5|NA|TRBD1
TGTGCCAGCAGTTACAGTGGACAGGGTATCTACGAGCAGTACTTC
CASSYSGQGIYEQYF
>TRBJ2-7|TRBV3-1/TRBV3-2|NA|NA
TGTGCCAGCAGCCAAGAAGGTCGTGTGAAAAGCGGTCTCGACTACGAGCAGTACTTC
CASSQEGRVKSGLDYEQYF
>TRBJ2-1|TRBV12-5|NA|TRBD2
TGTGCTAGTGGTTTGTCGACTAGCGGGAGTAACGATGAGCAGTTCTTC
CASGLSTSGSNDEQFF
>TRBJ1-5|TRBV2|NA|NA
TGTGCCAGCAGTGGGCAGGCGAGCAATCAGCCCCAGCATTTT
CASSGQASNQPQHF
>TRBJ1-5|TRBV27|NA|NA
TGTGCCAGCAGTTTAAGCTCCTCAAATCAGCCCCAGCATTTT
CASSLSSSNQPQHF
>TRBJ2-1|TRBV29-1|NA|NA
TGCAGCGTTTACTTGGGCGAGAGCTCCTACAATGAGCAGTTCTTC
CSVYLGESSYNEQFF
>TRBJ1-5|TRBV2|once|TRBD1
TGTGCCAGCAGTCCCGGACAGGGGTATCAGCCCCAGCATTTT
CASSPGQGYQPQHF